This entry is about one TCR beta chain. Its antigen remains unknown. The sample belongs to a study of T cell repertoires in cytomegalovirus infection. Study information: It can be stated that public TCR beta signatures indicated CMV infection as well as a matching HLA type. Findings and caveats of the study: The ex vivo response was dominated by HLA-C-restricted CMV-specific TCR beta clonotypes. Individuals carrying CMV plus the relevant HLA were identified by cumulative frequency of public TCR beta families.

One entry per CDR3 protein results from TCRdb running MiXCR on the reads. Seen here are under 800,000 distinct CDR3 sequences, roughly a quarter observed once, and the top ten hold approximately 8.2%. V lost 2 bases and J lost 6; bases outside the gene matches: 3. The V gene's germline CDR1 is MNHNS and CDR2 SASEGT. The CDR3 is made up of 14 amino acids. The TCR comes from a human donor in good health (CMV status not recorded). Some clones in this sample may be carry-over from other donors' samples. The chain links TRBV6-1 to TRBJ2-7; 11 bases line up with TRBD1. The sample was CD8+ T cells from PBMCs. The CDR3 DNA follows: TGTGCCAGCAGTGAATTCGGGACAGGGGGCGAGCAGTACGTC. Translating gives CASSEFGTGGEQYV.